A single sample is the source of the 15 T cell receptor beta chains below, sequenced in a study of early T cells in non-severe SARS-CoV-2 infection. TCRdb processed the 5' RACE reads anew with MiXCR; each CDR3 protein has one entry. The sample contains around 70,000 distinct CDR3 sequences, 9% to 10% of which appear only once. Sequencing used whole blood, obtained at baseline. These receptors originate from an adult who was a healthcare worker with PCR-confirmed SARS-CoV-2 infection or an uninfected control (not recorded which).

This clonotype was recorded a few times. V gene TRBV20-1 combines with J gene TRBJ2-1; 8 positions match TRBD1. The CDR3 extends over 11 amino acids. With 3 bases clipped from V and 10 bases from J, the junction kept 2 bases outside the gene matches. Per the germline V gene, CDR1 is DFQATT and CDR2 is SNEGSKA (reference sequence). The CDR3 here is CSARRTGEQFF. The DNA of the CDR3 is TGCAGTGCTAGGCGGACAGGGGAGCAGTTCTTC.

The chain employs TRBV7-9 and TRBJ2-7, with TRBD1 matching over 9 bases. The CDR3 sequence is 14 residues long. Germline V gene lookup returns CDR1 SEHNR and CDR2 FQNEAQ (reference sequence). V gave up 3 bases and J gave up 1 base; unmatched junction bases: 1. The CDR3: CASSFGTGSYEQYF. The DNA of the CDR3 is TGTGCCAGCAGCTTCGGGACAGGGTCCTACGAGCAGTACTTC.

This clonotype was counted at least ten times. The chain carries TRBV28 and TRBJ2-2; D ambiguous. The CDR3 has 17 residues. Germline loops: CDR1 MDHEN, CDR2 SYDVKM. The V end was cut by 5 bases, the J end by 4 bases, with 20 bases between. CDR3: CASSEASAGPGTGELFF. Written as DNA, the CDR3 is TGTGCCAGCAGTGAGGCATCAGCTGGGCCGGGCACCGGGGAGCTGTTTTTT.

On this clonotype itself: One end of the junction fails to match germline, which may point to a read error. This chain links TRBV7-7 with TRBJ2-1; TRBD2 is a possible D gene (5 bases). The V gene's germline CDR1 is SSHAT and CDR2 FNYEAQ (reference sequence). This CDR3 region has 15 residues. The CDR3 here is CASSVNSQGGNEQFF. CDR3 DNA sequence: TGTGCTAGCAGCGTTAACTCCCAAGGCGGGAATGAGCAGTTCTTC.

This clonotype was observed at least ten times. This chain links TRBV9 with TRBJ2-7; 8 bases align to TRBD2. V dropped 0 bases and J dropped 1; count of bases not matched to a gene: 3. CDR1 and CDR2 (germline): SGDLS, YYNGEE. This CDR3 has 15 amino acids. The CDR3 DNA sequence: TGTGCCAGCAGCGTAGGTAGCGGGAATTCCTACGAGCAGTACTTC. Translated, it gives CASSVGSGNSYEQYF.

This clonotype was counted many times. This chain links TRBV20-1 with TRBJ2-3; 10 nucleotides agree with TRBD1. Germline CDR1 reads DFQATT; CDR2 reads SNEGSKA (reference sequence). CDR3 length equals 15 residues. The junction had 6 bases not matched to a gene; V was cut back by 3 bases and J by 3 bases. This chain's CDR3 is CSASPPGQGTDTQYF. The CDR3 coding sequence is TGCAGTGCTAGTCCCCCGGGACAGGGGACAGATACGCAGTATTTT.

The gene calls are TRBV29-1 and TRBJ2-1; 9 positions agree with TRBD1. J lost 16 bases, V lost 5 bases, and 12 bases had no gene match. Germline lookup yields CDR1 SQVTM and CDR2 ANQGSEA. This CDR3 region has 12 residues. The CDR3 DNA follows: TGCAGCGTTTCTTACCCGGGACAGGGAAGATTCTTC. It is translated as CSVSYPGQGRFF.

Ten or more counts support this clonotype. The gene calls are TRBV30 and TRBJ2-5; D is possibly TRBD1 (6 bases). This CDR3 is 13 amino acids long. Looked up from germline, CDR1 is GTSNPN and CDR2 is SVGIG (reference sequence). V dropped 4 bases and J dropped 9 bases, with 18 bases sitting between them. CDR3 loop: CAWILERGTAQYF. The CDR3, as DNA: TGTGCCTGGATCCTTGAGAGGGGGACGGCCCAGTACTTC.

This clonotype came up many times. The chain has TRBV27 and TRBJ2-6; 8 bases agree with TRBD1. The V gene's germline CDR1 is MNHEY and CDR2 SMNVEV (reference sequence). The CDR3 contains 17 residues. Trimming at V came to 5 bases and at J to 1 base, leaving 7 bases not matched to a gene. CDR3: CASSAGTGPSGANVLTF. The CDR3 DNA is TGTGCCAGCAGTGCCGGGACAGGACCATCTGGGGCCAACGTCCTGACTTTC.

This clonotype was observed a few times. This sequence joins TRBV28 and TRBJ2-3, with D possibly being TRBD2 (5 bases). The ends were cut back, 5 bases at V and 0 bases at J, with 15 bases in the middle. The CDR3 is 16 residues long. Germline V gene data show CDR1 as MDHEN and CDR2 as SYDVKM. CDR3 in amino acids: CASSPTAGPSTDTQYF. The CDR3 coding sequence is TGTGCCAGCAGTCCCACCGCGGGTCCAAGCACAGATACGCAGTATTTT.

By share, this clonotype ranks as medium-sized. The chain employs TRBV24-1 and TRBJ2-7, with D tentatively TRBD1 (5 bases). This CDR3 has 14 amino acids. Germline V gene sequence: CDR1 KGHDR, CDR2 SFDVKD. The germline V and J ends were trimmed by 7 bases and 0 bases, with 12 bases remaining between them. The chain's CDR3 is CATSPRQSSYEQYF. CDR3 sequence (DNA): TGTGCCACCAGCCCCCGACAGAGCTCCTACGAGCAGTACTTC.

The V gene is TRBV25-1, the J gene TRBJ2-7; no firm D call. Trimming took 6 bases from V and 6 from J, leaving 12 bases between them. Germline CDR1 MGHDK, CDR2 SYGVNS. The length of the CDR3 is 12 residues. CDR3 DNA sequence: TGTGCCAGCAGCGTAGGGCAAATCGAGCAGTACTTC. Encoded protein: CASSVGQIEQYF.

The sample holds many counts of this clonotype. The rearrangement uses TRBV7-8 and TRBJ2-1; D might be TRBD1 (6 bases). Looked up from germline, CDR1 is SGHVS and CDR2 is FQNEAQ. V was cut by 5 bases and J by 4 bases, with 15 bases left in between. The length of the CDR3 is 15 residues. In nucleotides, the CDR3 is TGTGCCAGCAGCCTAGGGACACTTTGGTACAATGAGCAGTTCTTC. Protein sequence: CASSLGTLWYNEQFF.

This clonotype was recorded at least ten times. The CDR3 loop is CSAAMVVSDTQYF. The CDR3, as DNA: TGCAGCGCGGCGATGGTGGTTTCCGATACGCAGTATTTT. The V and J genes are TRBV29-1 and TRBJ2-3; D not resolved. The germline V and J ends were trimmed by 7 bases and 6 bases, with 17 bases remaining between them. Germline V gene sequence: CDR1 SQVTM, CDR2 ANQGSEA. CDR3 size: 13 residues.

This clonotype was counted ten times or more. The chain links TRBV28 to TRBJ2-3; no reliable D call. Germline CDR1 is MDHEN and CDR2 is SYDVKM. The CDR3 sequence is 13 residues long. Trimming removed 7 bases from V and 8 bases from J, with 16 bases in between. This CDR3 reads CASNVNGRATQYF. In DNA form, the CDR3 reads TGTGCCAGCAACGTCAACGGGCGAGCTACGCAGTATTTT.